The 20 T cell receptor beta chains presented below share a single source sample, sequenced in a study of blood T cells in healthy people across ages. Alongside a J-beta primer mix, a sample-barcoded 5' primer served in a second PCR lasting roughly 7 to 12 cycles. MiXCR was run by TCRdb on the 5' RACE reads, yielding one entry per CDR3 protein. The profile shows approximately 1,000,000 distinct CDR3 sequences, under 40% of them singletons. Input material: blood. The receptors were gathered from a man aged 18 to 30 in good health.

J is TRBJ1-1 and V is TRBV20-1; D is unresolved. The CDR3 runs 14 residues. In germline, CDR1 is DFQATT, CDR2 SNEGSKA (reference sequence). V was clipped by 1 base and J by 1 base, with 10 bases between them. This chain's CDR3 is CSARVRARNTEAFF. The CDR3 nucleotides are TGCAGTGCTAGAGTGCGGGCTCGGAACACTGAAGCTTTCTTT.

J is TRBJ2-2 and V is TRBV20-1, with 7 positions matching TRBD2. Germline CDR1 DFQATT, CDR2 SNEGSKA (reference sequence). The junction had 4 bases not matched to a gene; V was cut back by 0 bases and J by 0 bases. CDR3 length equals 16 residues. CDR3 region: CSARERTSANTGELFF. CDR3 DNA sequence: TGCAGTGCTAGAGAAAGGACTAGTGCGAACACCGGGGAGCTGTTTTTT.

This clonotype was counted a few times. The chain uses TRBV20-1 and TRBJ1-5; 10 bases agree with TRBD1. The CDR3 runs 14 residues. CDR1 and CDR2 (germline): DFQATT, SNEGSKA (reference sequence). With 5 bases clipped from V and 2 bases from J, the junction kept 3 bases outside the gene matches. Written as DNA, the CDR3 is TGCAGTGCTGGACAGGGGGGTGGCAATCAGCCCCAGCATTTT. Residues: CSAGQGGGNQPQHF.

This chain links TRBV12-3 or TRBV12-4 with TRBJ2-1, with D possibly matching TRBD2 (7 bases). The CDR3 is made up of 15 amino acids. The germline V and J ends were trimmed by 2 bases and 15 bases, with 23 bases remaining between them. CDR3 in amino acids: CASSLSLGVGGVRFF. The CDR3 DNA reads as TGTGCCAGCAGTTTAAGTCTGGGAGTAGGGGGGGTTCGGTTCTTC.

V usage is TRBV29-1 and J usage is TRBJ1-3; a possible D gene is TRBD1 (6 bases). This CDR3 spans 14 amino acids. Germline V lookup: CDR1 SQVTM, CDR2 ANQGSEA. The CDR3 is CPPYRVQSGNTIYF. The DNA of the CDR3 is TGCCCTCCCTACAGGGTTCAGTCTGGAAACACCATATATTTT.

This clonotype has only a few counts. V usage is TRBV28 and J usage is TRBJ2-7; perhaps TRBD1 as D (7 bases). With 10 bases removed from V and 0 bases from J, the gap between germline ends came to 16 bases. Germline CDR1 MDHEN, CDR2 SYDVKM. This CDR3 has 14 residues. The CDR3 DNA reads TGTGCCACCACTCAGGGGGGAAGCTCCTACGAGCAGTACTTC. Amino acids: CATTQGGSSYEQYF.

This clonotype was seen more than once but under ten times. The rearrangement uses TRBV5-6 and TRBJ2-4; tentative D call: TRBD2 (6 bases). The J call may be in error: the DNA end matches TRBJ2-5 better. The CDR3 has 14 residues. Germline V lookup: CDR1 SGHDT, CDR2 YYEEEE. The CDR3 protein is CASSLLREQETQYF. The CDR3, as DNA: TGTGCCAGCAGCTTGTTGCGGGAACAAGAGACCCAGTACTTC.

This clonotype turned up a few times. This chain uses TRBV5-1 with TRBJ1-1; no clear D. From germline, CDR1 is SGHRS and CDR2 YFSETQ. V was clipped by 5 bases and J by 2 bases, with 10 bases between them. The CDR3 runs 13 residues. CDR3 protein: CASSGVRNTEAFF. CDR3 bases: TGCGCCAGCAGTGGCGTTCGCAACACTGAAGCTTTCTTT.

V gene TRBV29-1 combines with J gene TRBJ2-1; 7 bases agree with TRBD1. With 7 bases clipped from V and 0 bases from J, the junction kept 3 bases outside the gene matches. Germline CDR1 SQVTM, CDR2 ANQGSEA. The CDR3 spans 13 residues. The CDR3 bases are TGCAGCGCTTGGGACAGCTCCTACAATGAGCAGTTCTTC. Translated: CSAWDSSYNEQFF.

The J gene is TRBJ1-2, the V gene TRBV7-2; the D is unclear. The length of the CDR3 is 14 residues. V was pared by 11 bases and J by 12 bases, with 28 bases between. Germline values: CDR1 SGHTA, CDR2 FQGNSA. CDR3 bases: TGTGCCGGTACGACGGTGCAAAATGCGGCGAAGCACACCTTC. Protein: CAGTTVQNAAKHTF.

The rearrangement uses TRBV24-1 and TRBJ2-5, with D possibly matching TRBD1 (5 bases). V was shortened by 4 bases and J by 2 bases, with 10 bases between the two germline ends. The CDR3 is made up of 14 amino acids. Germline assignment: CDR1 KGHDR and CDR2 SFDVKD. The CDR3 spells CATSDADSQETQYF. The CDR3 DNA sequence: TGTGCCACCAGTGACGCCGACAGTCAAGAGACCCAGTACTTC.

The V and J genes are TRBV27 and TRBJ1-1; no firm D call. Germline loops: CDR1 MNHEY, CDR2 SMNVEV (reference sequence). This CDR3 is 14 amino acids long. Trimming shortened V by 6 bases and J by 1 base, and 12 bases separated the two germline ends. The CDR3 region has the DNA TGTGCCAGCAGGCCCCGGGTCAGGAACACTGAAGCTTTCTTT. This translates into CASRPRVRNTEAFF.

Notes on this clonotype: This may come from a read error, since a much larger clone is one base off. The V call is TRBV5-1, the J call TRBJ2-3; 7 bases map to TRBD1. J was trimmed by 4 bases and V by 6 bases; bases with no gene match: 8. CDR1 is SGHRS and CDR2 is YFSETQ in the germline V gene. The CDR3 has 14 amino acids. The DNA for the CDR3 is TGCGCCAGCATCACCGGACAGGAGGCAGATACGCAGTATTTT. It is translated as CASITGQEADTQYF. The variable domain in full, with the rest retrieved from reference TRBV5-1 and TRBJ2-3, is KAGVTQTPRYLIKTRGQQVTLSCSPISGHRSVSWYQQTPGQGLQFLFEYFSETQRNKGNFPGRFSGRQFSNSRSEMNVSTLELGDSALYLCASITGQEADTQYFGPGTRLTVL.

This clonotype was counted a few times. The chain recombines TRBV7-2 with TRBJ2-7; 9 bases align to TRBD1. Germline CDR1 SGHTA, CDR2 FQGNSA. CDR3 length: 14 amino acids. Trimming at V came to 5 bases and at J to 4 bases, leaving 6 bases not matched to a gene. CDR3 in DNA: TGTGCCAGCAGCGTTGGACAGGGGCCATACGAGCAGTACTTC. Translating it yields CASSVGQGPYEQYF.

The chain combines TRBV20-1 with TRBJ1-2, with D perhaps TRBD1 (5 bases). Trimming cost V 5 bases and J 5 bases, with 12 bases left between them. The CDR3 runs to 12 residues. Germline V CDR1 and CDR2: DFQATT, SNEGSKA (reference sequence). Written as DNA, the CDR3 is TGCAGTGCTGGGGGACTGCTGTATGGCTACACCTTC. This translates into CSAGGLLYGYTF.

The chain is built from TRBV9 and TRBJ2-3, with D tentatively TRBD2 (6 bases). The V end was cut by 4 bases, the J end by 2 bases, with 14 bases between. The CDR3 sequence is 15 residues long. Germline lookup yields CDR1 SGDLS and CDR2 YYNGEE. CDR3 coding DNA: TGTGCCAGCAGCCCCGATGGCGGGATCACAGATACGCAGTATTTT. Translating gives CASSPDGGITDTQYF. Filled out from reference TRBV9 and TRBJ2-3, the complete variable domain reads DSGVTQTPKHLITATGQRVTLRCSPRSGDLSVYWYQQSLDQGLQFLIQYYNGEERAKGNILERFSAQQFPDLHSELNLSSLELGDSALYFCASSPDGGITDTQYFGPGTRLTVL.

This rearrangement joins TRBV20-1 to TRBJ1-6; 9 nucleotides match TRBD1. The CDR3 contains 13 residues. Germline V CDR1 and CDR2: DFQATT, SNEGSKA (reference sequence). The junction had 3 bases not matched to a gene; V was cut back by 5 bases and J by 7 bases. CDR3 DNA: TGCAGTGCTTCCGGGACAGGGAATTCACCCCTCCACTTT. Protein product: CSASGTGNSPLHF.

As for this clonotype: Germline and junction disagree at one end, which may indicate a read error. The rearrangement links TRBV18 to TRBJ1-1, with D tentatively TRBD1 (5 bases). CDR1 is KGHSH, CDR2 LQKENI, per germline. The CDR3 length is 14 residues. The CDR3 nucleotides read TGTGCTAGCTCAAAGTACCAGGGTGGTACTGAAGCTTTCTTT. Its translation: CASSKYQGGTEAFF.

The chain combines TRBV15 with TRBJ1-5; D unclear. CDR3 size: 16 residues. V lost 1 base to trimming and J lost 1 base, with 11 bases between them. Germline V gene lookup returns CDR1 LNHNV and CDR2 YYDKDF (reference sequence). The CDR3, as DNA: TGTGCCACCAGCAGAGGTAAGGTAGGGAGCAATCAGCCCCAGCATTTT. The encoded protein is CATSRGKVGSNQPQHF.

In this sample, this clonotype turned up many times. This sequence joins TRBV2 and TRBJ2-1; D is ambiguous. V lost 3 bases, J lost 7 bases, and 13 bases lay in between. The germline CDR1 and CDR2 sequences are SNHLY and FYNNEI. This CDR3 has 14 residues. The CDR3: CASSDNGLVNEQFF. CDR3 DNA: TGTGCCAGCAGTGACAACGGGTTGGTGAATGAGCAGTTCTTC.